The subject of this entry is one T cell receptor (beta chain). The source of the sample is a study of blood T cell repertoires in COVID-19. At the level of the study: Sites across the United States, Italy and Spain contributed samples from acute and convalescent COVID-19.

The authors' processing: Nucleated cell counts were estimated from reference gene primer amplification. TCRdb keeps only in-frame clones here, not all; method: immunoSEQ multiplex PCR. The D gene and trimming were derived from the DNA, and the V and J assignments and clone size from that table. The top ten clones hold approximately 2.5% of a sample with more than 40,000 clones, around 85% of them seen once. The germline V gene has CDR1 MNHEY and CDR2 SVGAGI. V trimming: 6 bases; J trimming: 9 bases; junction bases outside the gene matches: 9. This CDR3 has 15 amino acids. The sequenced sample was peripheral blood. The receptor's source is a man aged 50-60 years with acute or convalescent COVID-19. V is TRBV6-5 and J is TRBJ1-6; 9 nucleotides line up with TRBD1. In DNA, the CDR3 is TGTGCCAGCAGGGTCGAGACAGGGGGTGGTTCACCCCTCCACTTT. Translation gives CASRVETGGGSPLHF.